This T cell receptor beta chain was identified during a study of blood T cell repertoires in COVID-19. Study information: Samples taken during acute and convalescent COVID-19 were collected in the United States, Italy and Spain. The analysed material was cDNA or gDNA that came from T cells, B-cell-depleted T cells, or PBMCs.

Under the authors' procedure: Estimation of nucleated cell counts relied on the amplification of reference gene primers. The repertoire was sequenced with immunoSEQ multiplex PCR; TCRdb's copy has only in-frame clones and lacks some. The DNA was the basis for D and trimming; V, J and clone size are from that table. The table lists more than 150,000 clones, roughly 90% of them singletons. The source is a man between 45 and 60 years old with acute or convalescent COVID-19. Input material: peripheral blood.

This CDR3 is CASSLARGEHTGELFF. The CDR3, as DNA: TGTGCCAGCAGCCTGGCTCGGGGGGAGCACACCGGGGAGCTGTTTTTT. The chain combines TRBV5-4 with TRBJ2-2, with 7 bases that match TRBD2. This CDR3 contains 16 residues. V was pared by 4 bases and J by 3 bases, with 9 bases of the junction left unmatched. CDR1 and CDR2 from the germline V gene are SGHNT and YYREEE (reference sequence).